The following is a T cell receptor beta chain sequence with its context. Its antigen is unidentified. This sample stems from a study of identical twins. Study-level findings and limits: Compared with unrelated sharing, twin-shared out-of-frame alpha sequences had more low-probability sequences. Fewer insertions characterized abundant cord blood beta clonotypes, whereas memory repertoires showed none. Sequences that were beta out-of-frame showed weaker excess twin sharing.

The trim removed 4 bases at V and 1 base at J, leaving 3 bases unmatched. The CDR3 covers 15 residues. CDR1 is SGHRS, CDR2 YFSETQ, per germline. TCRdb itself ran the 5' RACE reads through MiXCR, one entry per CDR3 protein. The sample holds about 530,000 distinct CDR3 sequences, around 22% seen once. The same specimen was also included in a second study, on yellow fever vaccine responses in identical twins.

This TCR derives from a woman younger than 30 in good health. This rearrangement joins TRBV5-1 to TRBJ1-2; 11 bases are a match to TRBD1. The material sequenced was CD4+ T cells sorted from blood. CDR3: CASSRTGGINYGYTF. The CDR3 DNA reads TGCGCCAGCAGCCGGACAGGGGGCATTAACTATGGCTACACCTTC. Looking up the rest from reference TRBV5-1 and TRBJ1-2 gives the full variable domain: KAGVTQTPRYLIKTRGQQVTLSCSPISGHRSVSWYQQTPGQGLQFLFEYFSETQRNKGNFPGRFSGRQFSNSRSEMNVSTLELGDSALYLCASSRTGGINYGYTFGSGTRLTVV.